What follows are 18 T cell receptor beta chains derived from one specimen sequenced in a study of control samples from healthy donors and cancer patients. Profiled with immunoSEQ multiplex PCR; TCRdb holds only in-frame clones, not every one. Of approximately 110,000 clones detected, about four fifths appear once; the ten largest clones hold under 15%. Sequencing input: blood. These receptors were collected from a woman between 50 and 59 years old in good health.

The rearrangement joins TRBV11-3 to TRBJ2-1, with 8 bases matching TRBD2. The CDR3 contains 16 residues. Losses at the gene ends were 4 bases for V and 8 bases for J; bases not matched to a gene: 13. Germline V gene data show CDR1 as SGHNT and CDR2 as YENEEA. Here the CDR3 reads CASSSRAFAGGDEQFF. As DNA, the CDR3 is TGTGCCAGCAGCTCAAGGGCGTTTGCGGGAGGTGATGAGCAGTTCTTC. Full variable domain (remainder filled in from reference TRBV11-3 and TRBJ2-1): EAGVVQSPRYKIIEKKQPVAFWCNPISGHNTLYWYLQNLGQGPELLIRYENEEAVDDSQLPKDRFSAERLKGVDSTLKIQPAELGDSAVYLCASSSRAFAGGDEQFFGPGTRLTVL.

The rearrangement joins TRBV2 to TRBJ1-6; D is perhaps TRBD1 (5 bases). The CDR3 sequence is 15 residues long. V was pared by 5 bases and J by 8 bases, with 16 bases between. Germline CDR1 is SNHLY and CDR2 is FYNNEI. The DNA of the CDR3 is TGTGCCAGCAGTCCCCAGGGTCGAAGGGATTCACCCCTCCACTTT. Amino acids: CASSPQGRRDSPLHF.

This rearrangement joins TRBV7-2 to TRBJ1-6; D is ambiguous. This CDR3 is built from 15 residues. Deletions cut 5 bases from V and 10 bases from J, with 18 bases between. Germline V gives CDR1 SGHTA, CDR2 FQGNSA. CDR3 region: CASSPRSSRPSPLHF. In DNA form, the CDR3 reads TGTGCCAGCAGCCCCAGAAGTAGTCGACCATCACCCCTCCACTTT.

The chain employs TRBV4-1 and TRBJ2-2; D is undetermined. V dropped 4 bases and J dropped 4 bases, with 10 bases sitting between them. CDR1 is MGHRA, CDR2 YSYEKL, per germline. The CDR3 extends over 14 amino acids. The CDR3 DNA follows: TGCGCCAGCAGCCGGTTACTCCTCACCGGGGAGCTGTTTTTT. Translating gives CASSRLLLTGELFF.

This clone was seen a single time. V and J are TRBV18 and TRBJ1-6; D perhaps matches TRBD1 (5 bases). Deletions cut 3 bases from V and 7 bases from J, with 10 bases between. The germline V gene encodes CDR1 KGHSH and CDR2 LQKENI. The CDR3 sequence is 14 residues long. CDR3 DNA sequence: TGTGCCAGCTCACCGGAGGGGAGGAATTCACCCCTCCACTTT. This translates into CASSPEGRNSPLHF. The entire variable domain, with the rest obtained from reference TRBV18 and TRBJ1-6, is as follows: NAGVMQNPRHLVRRRGQEARLRCSPMKGHSHVYWYRQLPEEGLKFMVYLQKENIIDESGMPKERFSAEFPKEGPSILRIQQVVRGDSAAYFCASSPEGRNSPLHFGNGTRLTVT.

This chain connects TRBV6-6 to TRBJ2-1, with D possibly TRBD2 on 7 matching bases. The CDR3 is made up of 16 amino acids. From germline, CDR1 is MNHNY and CDR2 SVGAGI (reference sequence). The ends were cut back, 7 bases at V and 4 bases at J, with 20 bases in the middle. CDR3 coding DNA: TGTGCCAGCACCCCTCCGGGGGCTAGCGGATACAATGAGCAGTTCTTC. Its protein product is CASTPPGASGYNEQFF.

The rearrangement links TRBV6-5 to TRBJ1-2; TRBD1 is a possible D gene (5 bases). Germline V gene sequence: CDR1 MNHEY, CDR2 SVGAGI. V was cut by 7 bases and J by 0 bases, with 15 bases left in between. The CDR3 totals 15 residues. The CDR3 here is CASKEGRSSNYGYTF. CDR3 nucleotides: TGTGCCAGCAAAGAGGGACGGTCTTCTAACTATGGCTACACCTTC.

The CDR3: CASSQGGRPEAFF. Here the CDR3 DNA reads TGCGCCAGCAGCCAAGGGGGCAGACCTGAAGCTTTCTTT. The chain employs TRBV4-1 and TRBJ1-1, with D tentatively TRBD1 (5 bases). The V gene lost 1 base and the J gene lost 6 bases, with 9 bases spanning the gap. The CDR3 is made up of 13 amino acids. CDR1 and CDR2 (germline): MGHRA, YSYEKL.

This chain links TRBV7-9 with TRBJ2-5; TRBD1 matches 10 bases. This CDR3 is 15 amino acids long. Germline values: CDR1 SEHNR, CDR2 FQNEAQ (reference sequence). V gave up 3 bases and J gave up 2 bases; unmatched junction bases: 3. The CDR3 DNA sequence: TGTGCCAGCAGCTTGGGGGACAGGGGTCAAGAGACCCAGTACTTC. Protein product: CASSLGDRGQETQYF. Complete variable domain (other parts from reference TRBV7-9 and TRBJ2-5): DTGVSQNPRHKITKRGQNVTFRCDPISEHNRLYWYRQTLGQGPEFLTYFQNEAQLEKSRLLSDRFSAERPKGSFSTLEIQRTEQGDSAMYLCASSLGDRGQETQYFGPGTRLLVL.

This clone has just a few counts. This chain uses TRBV29-1 with TRBJ1-1; D perhaps matches TRBD1 (6 bases). V was clipped by 7 bases and J by 4 bases, with 19 bases between them. CDR3 length: 14 residues. Germline loops: CDR1 SQVTM, CDR2 ANQGSEA. CDR3 nucleotides: TGCAGCGCTACCTCGGGGGCGGTTAGCACTGAAGCTTTCTTT. It is translated as CSATSGAVSTEAFF.

The chain has TRBV9 and TRBJ2-1; 7 bases fit TRBD1. Per germline, CDR1 SGDLS and CDR2 YYNGEE. After removal of 0 bases from V and 7 bases from J, the junction contained 16 bases not matched to a gene. The CDR3 length is 18 residues. CDR3 sequence: CASSVVDQDRSGWNEQFF. CDR3 sequence (DNA): TGTGCCAGCAGCGTAGTTGATCAGGACAGGTCAGGTTGGAATGAGCAGTTCTTC.

The gene calls are TRBV7-9 and TRBJ2-1; 14 positions agree with TRBD2. The trim removed 4 bases at V and 4 bases at J, leaving 12 bases unmatched. The CDR3 length is 19 residues. The germline gives CDR1 SEHNR, CDR2 FQNEAQ (reference sequence). CDR3 nucleotide sequence: TGTGCCAGCAGCTCCGGGACTAGCGGGAGATCAATCGTGTACAATGAGCAGTTCTTC. The encoded protein is CASSSGTSGRSIVYNEQFF.

This sequence joins TRBV11-3 and TRBJ1-1; D remains ambiguous. V was cut by 0 bases and J by 3 bases, with 5 bases left in between. CDR1 and CDR2 (germline): SGHNT, YENEEA. This CDR3 is built from 13 residues. As DNA, the CDR3 is TGTGCCAGCAGCTTAGAGCCGCACACTGAAGCTTTCTTT. Encoded protein: CASSLEPHTEAFF.

This clone was counted between two and nine times. V usage is TRBV2 and J usage is TRBJ2-1, with D maybe TRBD2 (6 bases). The CDR3 totals 16 residues. Between the trimmed V and J ends, which lost 6 bases and 6 bases, there was a span of 21 bases. Germline V CDR1 and CDR2: SNHLY, FYNNEI. CDR3 DNA sequence: TGTGCCAGCAGCGCGGCGCTAGCGCTTTCCGTCAATGAGCAGTTCTTC. Translating gives CASSAALALSVNEQFF.

The gene calls are TRBV6-2 or TRBV6-3 and TRBJ2-1; D gene unclear. Germline V gene data show CDR1 as MNHEY and CDR2 as SVGEGT. Trimming removed 6 bases at V and 10 bases at J, with 13 bases between. This CDR3 has 12 amino acids. CDR3 residues: CASSNGFWEQFF. Here the CDR3 DNA reads TGTGCCAGCAGCAACGGGTTTTGGGAGCAGTTCTTC.

J is TRBJ1-1 and V is TRBV6-2 or TRBV6-3; a weak D match, TRBD1 (5 bases). The V gene lost 2 bases and the J gene lost 4 bases, with 17 bases spanning the gap. This CDR3 spans 16 amino acids. Germline V gene sequence: CDR1 MNHEY, CDR2 SVGEGT. The CDR3 here is CASSYPRGLTGTEAFF. The CDR3 DNA sequence: TGTGCCAGCAGTTACCCTCGGGGCCTGACGGGCACTGAAGCTTTCTTT.

This clone occurred a few times. This chain's CDR3 is CASSDPPVPDTQYF. DNA of the CDR3: TGTGCCAGCAGTGACCCACCCGTTCCGGATACGCAGTATTTT. This chain connects TRBV2 to TRBJ2-3; no clear D. The V end was cut by 3 bases, the J end by 6 bases, with 13 bases between. The CDR3 totals 14 residues. In germline, CDR1 is SNHLY, CDR2 FYNNEI.

This clone has a count of ten or more. The chain combines TRBV18 with TRBJ1-6; TRBD1 agrees at 8 bases. J was trimmed by 9 bases and V by 5 bases; bases with no gene match: 12. Germline values: CDR1 KGHSH, CDR2 LQKENI. The CDR3 contains 16 residues. The CDR3 loop reads CASSVDLQGVSSPLHF. The CDR3 bases are TGTGCCAGCTCAGTAGACCTACAGGGGGTATCTTCACCCCTCCACTTT.